A single T cell receptor beta chain is shown here with its context. CDR1 is MNHEY, CDR2 SMNVEV, per germline (reference sequence). Trimming took 2 bases from V and 8 from J; bases not matched to a gene: 5. The CDR3 length is 14 residues. This sample stems from a study of shared clonotypes between healthy human individuals. The method was immunoSEQ multiplex PCR; TCRdb's version includes in-frame clones alone and lacks a portion of them. The sample consists of under 2,500,000 clones, under 97% of them appearing once. The sequenced material came from naive CD4+ T cells sorted from blood. Specified subset: CD45RA+ positively selected. The receptor was derived from a man aged 18 to 35 in good health. The chain combines TRBV27 with TRBJ2-1, with TRBD1 matching over 8 bases. The CDR3 sequence: CASSLRGQVHEQFF. The CDR3 nucleotides read TGTGCCAGCAGTTTAAGGGGACAGGTCCATGAGCAGTTCTTC.